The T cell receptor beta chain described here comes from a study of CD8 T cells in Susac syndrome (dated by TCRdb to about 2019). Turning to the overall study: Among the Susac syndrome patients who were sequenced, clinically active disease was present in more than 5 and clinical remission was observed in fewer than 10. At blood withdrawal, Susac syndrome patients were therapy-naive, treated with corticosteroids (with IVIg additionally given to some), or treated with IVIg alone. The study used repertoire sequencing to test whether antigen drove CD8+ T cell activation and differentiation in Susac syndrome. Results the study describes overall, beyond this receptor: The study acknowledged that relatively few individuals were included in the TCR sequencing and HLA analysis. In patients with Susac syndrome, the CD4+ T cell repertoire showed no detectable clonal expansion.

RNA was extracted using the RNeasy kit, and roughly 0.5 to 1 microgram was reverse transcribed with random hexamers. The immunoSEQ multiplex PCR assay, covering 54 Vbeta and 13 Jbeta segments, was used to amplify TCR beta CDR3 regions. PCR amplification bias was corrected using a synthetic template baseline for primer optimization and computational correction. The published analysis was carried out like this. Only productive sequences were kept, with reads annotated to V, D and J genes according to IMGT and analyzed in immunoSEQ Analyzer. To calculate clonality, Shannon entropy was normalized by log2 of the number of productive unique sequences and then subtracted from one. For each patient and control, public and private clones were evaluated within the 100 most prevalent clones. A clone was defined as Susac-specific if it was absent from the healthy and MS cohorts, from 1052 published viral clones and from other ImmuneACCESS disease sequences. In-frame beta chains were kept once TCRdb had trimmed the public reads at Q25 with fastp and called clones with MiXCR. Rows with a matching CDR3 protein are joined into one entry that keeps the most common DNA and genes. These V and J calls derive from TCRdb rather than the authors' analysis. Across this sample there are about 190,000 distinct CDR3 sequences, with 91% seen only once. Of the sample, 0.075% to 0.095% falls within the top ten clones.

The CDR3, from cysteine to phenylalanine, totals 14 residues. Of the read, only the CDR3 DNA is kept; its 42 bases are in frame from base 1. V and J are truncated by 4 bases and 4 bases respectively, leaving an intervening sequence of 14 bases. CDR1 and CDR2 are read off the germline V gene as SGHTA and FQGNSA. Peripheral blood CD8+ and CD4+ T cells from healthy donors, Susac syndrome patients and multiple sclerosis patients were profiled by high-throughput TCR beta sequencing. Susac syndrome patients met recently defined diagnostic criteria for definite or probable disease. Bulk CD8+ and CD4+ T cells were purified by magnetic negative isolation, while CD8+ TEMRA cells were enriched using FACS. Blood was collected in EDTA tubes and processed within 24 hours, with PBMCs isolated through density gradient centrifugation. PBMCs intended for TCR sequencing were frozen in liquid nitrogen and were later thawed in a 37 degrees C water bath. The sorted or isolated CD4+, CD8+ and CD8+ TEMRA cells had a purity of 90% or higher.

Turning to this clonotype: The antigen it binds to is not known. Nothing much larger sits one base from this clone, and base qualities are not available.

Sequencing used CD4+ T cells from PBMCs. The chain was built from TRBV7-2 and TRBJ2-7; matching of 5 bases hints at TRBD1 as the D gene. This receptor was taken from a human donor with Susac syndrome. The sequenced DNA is TGTGCCAGCAGCTATAACAGGATTCAATACGAGCAGTACTTC. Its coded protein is CASSYNRIQYEQYF.